What follows describes a single T cell receptor (beta chain). PCR was performed using 60 Vbeta and 13 Jbeta primers. Data came from immunoSEQ multiplex PCR; TCRdb stores just in-frame clones and leaves some out. The sample lists about 160,000 clones; 85% were seen once. This sample was taken from a study of cytomegalovirus exposure and HLA in healthy donors. Looked up from germline, CDR1 is SQVTM and CDR2 is ANQGSEA. The CDR3 runs 12 residues. The ends were cut back, 6 bases at V and 7 bases at J, with 12 bases in the middle. The source material was PBMCs. The sequence derives from a boy aged 2 to 10 in good health and CMV-seronegative. V and J are TRBV29-1 and TRBJ1-4; D uncertain. CDR3 sequence: CSVGVNGEKLFF. The CDR3 region has the DNA TGCAGCGTCGGGGTTAACGGTGAAAAACTGTTTTTT.